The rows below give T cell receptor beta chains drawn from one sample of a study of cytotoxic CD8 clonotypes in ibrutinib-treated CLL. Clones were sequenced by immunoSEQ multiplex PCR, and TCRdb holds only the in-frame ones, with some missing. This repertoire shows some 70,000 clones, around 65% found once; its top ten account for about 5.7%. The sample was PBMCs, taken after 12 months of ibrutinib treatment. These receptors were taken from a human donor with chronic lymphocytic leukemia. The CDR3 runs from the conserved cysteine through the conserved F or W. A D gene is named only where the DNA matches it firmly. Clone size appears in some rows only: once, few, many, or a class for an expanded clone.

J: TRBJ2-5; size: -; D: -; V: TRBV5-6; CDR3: CASQGWATETQYF; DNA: TGTGCCAGCCAGGGCTGGGCGACAGAGACCCAGTACTTC
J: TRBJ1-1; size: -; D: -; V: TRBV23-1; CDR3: CAVGEANTEAFF; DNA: TGCGCCGTCGGGGAGGCCAACACTGAAGCTTTCTTT
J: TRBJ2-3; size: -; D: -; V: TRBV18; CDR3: CASSPTQGFTDTQYF; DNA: TGTGCCAGCTCACCTACACAAGGATTCACAGATACGCAGTATTTT
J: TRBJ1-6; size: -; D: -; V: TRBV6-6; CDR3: CASSYVSAPLHF; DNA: TGTGCCAGCAGTTATGTCTCCGCACCCCTCCACTTT
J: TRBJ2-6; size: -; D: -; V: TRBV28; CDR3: CASSPLGGELYGANVLTF; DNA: TGTGCCAGCAGCCCGCTAGGGGGGGAATTATATGGGGCCAACGTCCTGACTTTC
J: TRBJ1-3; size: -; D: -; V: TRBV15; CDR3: CATSRDRVSGNTIYF; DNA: TGTGCCACCAGCCGAGACAGAGTCTCTGGAAACACCATATATTTT
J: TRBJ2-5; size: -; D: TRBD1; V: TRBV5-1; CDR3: CASIETGQGGETQYF; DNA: TGCGCCAGCATCGAAACGGGACAGGGAGGGGAGACCCAGTACTTC
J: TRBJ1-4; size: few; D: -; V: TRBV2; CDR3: CASSRTGMGEKLFF; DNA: TGTGCCAGCAGTCGAACAGGGATGGGCGAAAAACTGTTTTTT
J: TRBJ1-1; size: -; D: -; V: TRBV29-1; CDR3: CSVDWGSMNTEAFF; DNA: TGCAGCGTTGACTGGGGCAGCATGAACACTGAAGCTTTCTTT
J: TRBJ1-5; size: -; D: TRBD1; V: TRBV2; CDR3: CASSEDTTGDTPQHF; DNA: TGTGCCAGCAGTGAGGACACGACAGGGGACACCCCCCAGCATTTT
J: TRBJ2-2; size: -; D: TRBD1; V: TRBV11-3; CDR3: CASSGQGGSGELFF; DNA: TGTGCCAGCTCCGGACAGGGGGGCTCCGGGGAGCTGTTTTTT
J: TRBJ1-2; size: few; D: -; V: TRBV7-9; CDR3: CASSLTNYGYTF; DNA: TGTGCCAGCAGCTTAACTAACTATGGCTACACCTTC
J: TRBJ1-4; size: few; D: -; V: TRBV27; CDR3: CASSLSYQGGMANEKLFF; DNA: TGTGCCAGCAGTTTATCGTATCAGGGAGGTATGGCTAATGAAAAACTGTTTTTT
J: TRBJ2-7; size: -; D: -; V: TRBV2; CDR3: CASRNYEQYF; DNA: TGTGCCAGCAGGAACTACGAGCAGTACTTC
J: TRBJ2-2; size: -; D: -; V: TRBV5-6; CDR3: CASSPKGTGELFF; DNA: TGTGCCAGCAGCCCCAAGGGCACCGGGGAGCTGTTTTTT
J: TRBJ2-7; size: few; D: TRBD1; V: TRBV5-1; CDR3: CASSFTPGQVTYEQYF; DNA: TGCGCCAGCAGCTTTACTCCGGGACAGGTAACCTACGAGCAGTACTTC
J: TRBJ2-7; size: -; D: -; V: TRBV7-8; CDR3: CASSLRQGSSHEQYF; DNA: TGTGCCAGCAGCTTACGGCAGGGTAGTTCCCACGAGCAGTACTTC
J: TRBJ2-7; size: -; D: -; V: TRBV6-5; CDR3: CASSSGPYEQYF; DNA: TGTGCCAGCAGTTCAGGCCCCTACGAGCAGTACTTC
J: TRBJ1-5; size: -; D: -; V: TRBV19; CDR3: CASIGGLYSNQPQHF; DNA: TGTGCCAGTATCGGGGGGCTCTATAGCAATCAGCCCCAGCATTTT
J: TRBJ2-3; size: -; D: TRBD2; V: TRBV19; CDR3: CASSQLAGGADTQYF; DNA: TGTGCCAGTAGCCAACTAGCGGGGGGGGCAGATACGCAGTATTTT
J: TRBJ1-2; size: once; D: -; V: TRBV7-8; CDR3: CASSLASYGGGGYGYTF; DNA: TGTGCCAGCAGCTTAGCTTCCTACGGGGGGGGTGGCTATGGCTACACCTTC
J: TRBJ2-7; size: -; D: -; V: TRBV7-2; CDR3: CASSRAPRLYEQYF; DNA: TGTGCCAGCAGCCGAGCCCCCCGCCTCTACGAGCAGTACTTC
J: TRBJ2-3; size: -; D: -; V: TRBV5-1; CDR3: CASSLGRQGKSTDTQYF; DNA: TGCGCCAGCAGCTTGGGAAGGCAGGGAAAAAGCACAGATACGCAGTATTTT
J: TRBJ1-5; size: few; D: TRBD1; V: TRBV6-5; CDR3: CASSRTGYNQPQHF; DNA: TGTGCCAGCAGCCGGACAGGGTATAATCAGCCCCAGCATTTT
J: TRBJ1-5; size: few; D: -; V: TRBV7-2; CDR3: CASSLFAGNQPQHF; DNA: TGTGCCAGCAGCTTATTCGCGGGTAATCAGCCCCAGCATTTT
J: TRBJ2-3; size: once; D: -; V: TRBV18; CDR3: CASAELTADTQYF; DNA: TGTGCCAGCGCAGAGCTCACAGCCGATACGCAGTATTTT